Below are 29 T cell receptor beta chains sequenced from a single sample in a study of blood T cell repertoires in COVID-19. Clones were read by immunoSEQ multiplex PCR, and TCRdb kept only the in-frame ones, dropping some. The profile covers about 310,000 clones, with 75% to 90% appearing a single time and around 2.1% taken by the ten largest. The specimen sequenced was PBMCs or T cells enriched from blood (not recorded which). The receptors shown here come from a man in his thirties or forties who had recovered from COVID-19.

The chain employs TRBV9 and TRBJ1-3, with unresolved D. Germline values: CDR1 SGDLS, CDR2 YYNGEE. Trimming took 4 bases from V and 0 from J, leaving 14 bases between them. This CDR3 is built from 16 residues. The CDR3 DNA follows: TGTGCCAGCAGCCTCTCGACAAGATACTCTGGAAACACCATATATTTT. Amino acid sequence: CASSLSTRYSGNTIYF.

J is TRBJ1-5 and V is TRBV6-6; D is unresolved. V was trimmed by 7 bases and J by 6 bases, leaving 22 bases between them. Germline V gene data show CDR1 as MNHNY and CDR2 as SVGAGI (reference sequence). The CDR3 spans 16 residues. The CDR3 region has the DNA TGTGCCAGCACTCTAGGGTGGGGTAGAGAGGGTCAGCCCCAGCATTTT. Amino acid sequence: CASTLGWGREGQPQHF.

The chain is built from TRBV3-1 (or the pseudogene TRBV3-2) and TRBJ1-6; 12 nucleotides match TRBD1. The ends lost 5 bases at V and 9 bases at J; junction bases unmatched: 5. The CDR3 is 15 amino acids. Germline V lookup: CDR1 LGHDT, CDR2 YNNKEL (reference sequence). CDR3 DNA: TGTGCCAGCAGCGGCCGGGACAGGGGGCCTTCACCCCTCCACTTT. Protein: CASSGRDRGPSPLHF.

This clone was seen once. The V call is TRBV5-4, the J call TRBJ1-6; 9 nucleotides line up with TRBD1. The CDR3 runs 15 residues. The J segment lost 7 bases and the V segment lost 2 bases, leaving 4 bases of the junction unmatched. CDR1 is SGHNT, CDR2 YYREEE, per germline (reference sequence). The CDR3 sequence: CASSLRGTGNSPLHF. The CDR3 DNA sequence: TGTGCCAGCAGCTTAAGGGGGACAGGGAATTCACCCCTCCACTTT.

The gene calls are TRBV5-1 and TRBJ2-5; 9 nucleotides agree with TRBD2. The germline CDR1 and CDR2 sequences are SGHRS and YFSETQ. Trimming took 7 bases from V and 2 from J; bases not matched to a gene: 9. The CDR3 is made up of 15 amino acids. CDR3 region: CASSPGAGGQETQYF. The CDR3 region has the DNA TGCGCCAGCTCCCCTGGGGCGGGGGGGCAAGAGACCCAGTACTTC.

V is TRBV19 and J is TRBJ1-2; 7 bases agree with TRBD1. CDR1 LNHDA and CDR2 SQIVND come from the germline V gene (reference sequence). Trimming took 6 bases from V and 8 from J; bases not matched to a gene: 6. This CDR3 has 12 residues. The CDR3 DNA reads TGTGCCAGTAGGCCGACAGGGCAAGGCTACACCTTC. Its protein product is CASRPTGQGYTF.

This clone appeared once. V and J are TRBV5-1 and TRBJ2-3, with D tentatively TRBD1 (5 bases). Trimming removed 2 bases at V and 1 base at J, with 14 bases between. The CDR3 runs 16 residues. The V gene's germline CDR1 is SGHRS and CDR2 YFSETQ. For the CDR3, the DNA is TGCGCCAGCAGCTTTGGTCCAACCAGGGGCACAGATACGCAGTATTTT. This gives the protein CASSFGPTRGTDTQYF. Supplemented by reference TRBV5-1 and TRBJ2-3, the full variable domain reads KAGVTQTPRYLIKTRGQQVTLSCSPISGHRSVSWYQQTPGQGLQFLFEYFSETQRNKGNFPGRFSGRQFSNSRSEMNVSTLELGDSALYLCASSFGPTRGTDTQYFGPGTRLTVL.

The V gene is TRBV3-1 (or the pseudogene TRBV3-2), the J gene TRBJ2-7; 7 positions agree with TRBD2. With V trimmed by 0 bases and J by 6 bases, 14 bases remained unmatched. CDR1 is LGHDT, CDR2 YNNKEL, per germline (reference sequence). This CDR3 has 17 amino acids. The CDR3 bases are TGTGCCAGCAGCCAAGATCCACGGGGGGTCATCACCCTCGAGCAGTACTTC. Residues: CASSQDPRGVITLEQYF.

In its sample, this clone was seen once. For the CDR3, the DNA is TGTGCCAGCAACACAGGGGGCGAGGAAAAACTGTTTTTT. It is translated as CASNTGGEEKLFF. The J gene is TRBJ1-4, the V gene TRBV11-2; 9 nucleotides line up with TRBD1. The CDR3 length is 13 residues. The germline gives CDR1 SGHAT, CDR2 FQNNGV. The V segment lost 7 bases and the J segment 8 bases; nucleotides outside the gene matches: 5.

The chain has TRBV20-1 and TRBJ1-6; tentatively, D is TRBD1 (5 bases). Germline V gene sequence: CDR1 DFQATT, CDR2 SNEGSKA (reference sequence). The CDR3 length is 14 residues. The V gene lost 3 bases and the J gene lost 6 bases, with 12 bases spanning the gap. CDR3 in amino acids: CSASRGASNSPLHF. CDR3 coding DNA: TGCAGTGCTAGTCGCGGGGCTTCTAATTCACCCCTCCACTTT.

The V gene is TRBV11-3, the J gene TRBJ2-7, with D perhaps matching TRBD1 (6 bases). Germline CDR1 SGHNT, CDR2 YENEEA. The CDR3 has 15 amino acids. The V end lost 5 bases, the J end lost 2 bases, and 16 bases lay between the germline ends. CDR3 amino acids: CASSRNRDKAYEQYF. CDR3 in DNA: TGTGCCAGCAGCCGTAACCGGGACAAGGCCTACGAGCAGTACTTC.

As to this clone: At the DNA level, this CDR3 is encoded by other sequences in the same sample as well. This chain joins TRBV5-1 and TRBJ1-4, with TRBD1 matching 7 bases. J lost 5 bases, V lost 5 bases, and 6 bases had no gene match. CDR1 is SGHRS, CDR2 YFSETQ, per germline. The CDR3 is 14 amino acids. The CDR3 spells CASSTGTANEKLFF. The CDR3 DNA reads as TGCGCCAGCAGTACCGGGACAGCGAATGAAAAACTGTTTTTT.

This chain connects TRBV6-5 to TRBJ2-7; a possible D gene is TRBD1 (6 bases). Trimming stripped 6 bases from V and 0 bases from J, with 12 bases between. The CDR3 is 14 residues long. Germline V lookup: CDR1 MNHEY, CDR2 SVGAGI. CDR3 amino acids: CASSLGQFSYEQYF. CDR3 sequence (DNA): TGTGCCAGCAGCCTCGGACAGTTCTCCTACGAGCAGTACTTC.

The rearrangement links TRBV15 to TRBJ2-2, with 7 bases that match TRBD2. The CDR3 length is 14 residues. Germline V gene lookup returns CDR1 LNHNV and CDR2 YYDKDF (reference sequence). Unmatched junction bases numbered 3, after V lost 2 bases and J lost 6 bases. The CDR3 sequence is CATSRPGRAGELFF. In DNA, the CDR3 is TGTGCCACCAGCAGACCTGGGAGGGCCGGGGAGCTGTTTTTT.

This clone was detected only once. This chain links TRBV5-5 with TRBJ2-7; TRBD2 agrees at 8 bases. Germline V lookup: CDR1 SGHKS, CDR2 YYEKEE (reference sequence). V trimming: 2 bases; J trimming: 7 bases; junction bases outside the gene matches: 8. The length of the CDR3 is 14 residues. Here the CDR3 DNA reads TGTGCCAGCAGCTTTAGTCCTGCGGGGGGTGAGCAGTACTTC. Translated, it gives CASSFSPAGGEQYF. The full variable domain, completed using reference TRBV5-5 and TRBJ2-7, is DAGVTQSPTHLIKTRGQQVTLRCSPISGHKSVSWYQQVLGQGPQFIFQYYEKEERGRGNFPDRFSARQFPNYSSELNVNALLLGDSALYLCASSFSPAGGEQYFGPGTRLTVT.

The chain recombines TRBV5-6 with TRBJ1-2, with TRBD1 as a possible D gene (6 bases). Germline V lookup: CDR1 SGHDT, CDR2 YYEEEE. V was clipped by 5 bases and J by 4 bases, with 15 bases between them. CDR3 length: 14 amino acids. The CDR3 loop reads CASSPHDRPYGYTF. The CDR3 nucleotides read TGTGCCAGCAGTCCTCACGACAGGCCCTATGGCTACACCTTC.

This chain connects TRBV6-1 to TRBJ1-1; 7 positions agree with TRBD1. This CDR3 is built from 16 residues. The germline CDR1 and CDR2 sequences are MNHNS and SASEGT. V lost 3 bases to trimming and J lost 5 bases; unmatched junction nucleotides: 12. The CDR3 loop reads CASSEVRGDLSTEAFF. The CDR3 nucleotides are TGTGCCAGCAGTGAGGTCAGGGGGGACCTGAGTACTGAAGCTTTCTTT.

The V call is TRBV7-8, the J call TRBJ2-7; D may be TRBD1 (5 bases). Germline V CDR1 and CDR2: SGHVS, FQNEAQ. The CDR3 runs 14 residues. Trimming took 5 bases from V and 3 from J, leaving 14 bases between them. CDR3 amino acids: CASSLSTGVYEQYF. In nucleotides, the CDR3 is TGTGCCAGCAGCCTTTCCACAGGAGTCTACGAGCAGTACTTC.

J is TRBJ1-2 and V is TRBV20-1, with D possibly TRBD1 on 5 matching bases. This CDR3 spans 15 amino acids. The ends were cut back, 3 bases at V and 2 bases at J, with 16 bases in the middle. Germline V lookup: CDR1 DFQATT, CDR2 SNEGSKA (reference sequence). CDR3 in amino acids: CSASRLGGGNYGYTF. CDR3 nucleotides: TGCAGTGCTAGTCGGCTGGGGGGAGGGAACTATGGCTACACCTTC.

The V gene is TRBV7-2, the J gene TRBJ1-2, with D possibly being TRBD1 (6 bases). Trimming pared 1 base from V and 3 bases from J, leaving 15 bases between. The V gene's germline CDR1 is SGHTA and CDR2 FQGNSA. This CDR3 region has 16 residues. CDR3: CASSLVDSEYYYGYTF. CDR3 nucleotides: TGTGCCAGCAGCTTAGTGGACAGCGAATATTACTATGGCTACACCTTC.

This chain joins TRBV24-1 and TRBJ2-2; 11 bases are shared with TRBD1. Germline CDR1 is KGHDR and CDR2 is SFDVKD. The CDR3 spans 16 residues. V shed 4 bases, J shed 5 bases, and the junction held 5 bases outside the gene matches. CDR3 in amino acids: CATSDAGTGGTGELFF. The CDR3 DNA reads TGTGCCACCAGTGACGCCGGGACAGGGGGGACCGGGGAGCTGTTTTTT.

The rearrangement links TRBV30 to TRBJ1-5; the D gene is possibly TRBD1 (6 bases). The V gene lost 2 bases and the J gene lost 1 base, with 12 bases spanning the gap. This CDR3 has 15 amino acids. The germline CDR1 and CDR2 sequences are GTSNPN and SVGIG (reference sequence). The CDR3, as DNA: TGTGCCTGGAGTCCTCTCGACAGGAGCAATCAGCCCCAGCATTTT. Protein product: CAWSPLDRSNQPQHF.

With regard to this clone: Other DNA variants within this sample encode the same CDR3. The rearrangement uses TRBV5-5 and TRBJ1-2, with TRBD1 as a possible D gene (5 bases). Germline CDR1 and CDR2: SGHKS and YYEKEE (reference sequence). With 1 base removed from V and 6 bases from J, the gap between germline ends came to 10 bases. CDR3 length: 13 residues. For the CDR3, the DNA is TGTGCCAGCAGCTTGACAGGTGGCCATGGCTACACCTTC. The encoded protein is CASSLTGGHGYTF.

The V gene is TRBV19, the J gene TRBJ1-3, with 7 bases lining up with TRBD1. The CDR3 is 14 amino acids. V lost 5 bases to trimming and J lost 3 bases; unmatched junction nucleotides: 4. The germline gives CDR1 LNHDA, CDR2 SQIVND (reference sequence). CDR3 DNA sequence: TGTGCCAGTAGTCTCGGGACAGTTGGAAACACCATATATTTT. Amino acid sequence: CASSLGTVGNTIYF.

This clone was counted only a few times. The J gene is TRBJ1-6, the V gene TRBV19; possible D gene TRBD1, 6 bases. This CDR3 has 17 amino acids. CDR1 is LNHDA, CDR2 SQIVND, per germline (reference sequence). Trimming cost V 3 bases and J 10 bases, with 22 bases left between them. The CDR3 DNA reads as TGTGCCAGTAGTATTAACCGACAGGCCACCAACTGGTCACCCCTCCACTTT. Protein: CASSINRQATNWSPLHF.

The V and J genes are TRBV6-1 and TRBJ1-6; 12 positions agree with TRBD1. Germline V gene lookup returns CDR1 MNHNS and CDR2 SASEGT. CDR3 length: 17 residues. Trimming at V came to 1 base and at J to 6 bases, leaving 4 bases not matched to a gene. The CDR3: CASSEVGQGARNSPLHF. The CDR3 bases are TGTGCCAGCAGTGAAGTGGGACAGGGGGCCCGTAATTCACCCCTCCACTTT.

The chain has TRBV7-3 and TRBJ1-2; TRBD1 agrees at 7 bases. Trimming at V came to 4 bases and at J to 4 bases, leaving 6 bases not matched to a gene. The CDR3 extends over 14 amino acids. Per germline, CDR1 SGHTA and CDR2 FQGTGA. The CDR3 region has the DNA TGTGCCAGCAGCTCCGGGGACAGAATCTATGGCTACACCTTC. It codes for CASSSGDRIYGYTF. Full variable domain (rest looked up from reference TRBV7-3 and TRBJ1-2): GAGVSQTPSNKVTEKGKYVELRCDPISGHTALYWYRQSLGQGPEFLIYFQGTGAADDSGLPNDRFFAVRPEGSVSTLKIQRTERGDSAVYLCASSSGDRIYGYTFGSGTRLTVV.

The genes are TRBV18 and TRBJ1-1; TRBD1 aligns across 8 bases. Germline V gives CDR1 KGHSH, CDR2 LQKENI. The length of the CDR3 is 14 residues. The ends lost 6 bases at V and 2 bases at J; junction bases unmatched: 5. The CDR3 reads CASSAGQGNTEAFF. In DNA, the CDR3 is TGTGCCAGCTCCGCAGGACAGGGTAACACTGAAGCTTTCTTT.

The chain couples TRBV3-1 (or the pseudogene TRBV3-2) to TRBJ2-3, with 10 bases that match TRBD2. The CDR3 runs 16 residues. V trimming: 4 bases; J trimming: 6 bases; junction bases outside the gene matches: 10. The V gene's germline CDR1 is LGHDT and CDR2 YNNKEL (reference sequence). The CDR3 here is CASSRDVAGGRDTQYF. The CDR3 nucleotides read TGTGCCAGCAGCCGTGACGTAGCGGGGGGTCGGGATACGCAGTATTTT.